This T cell receptor beta chain was recovered during a study of blood T cell repertoires in COVID-19. The table came from immunoSEQ multiplex PCR; TCRdb's copy has only in-frame clones and leaves some out. This sample has under 400,000 clones, with 87% found just once. In germline, CDR1 is MNHNS, CDR2 SASEGT. V was pared by 3 bases and J by 9 bases, with 5 bases of the junction left unmatched. The CDR3 is made up of 14 amino acids. What was sequenced was peripheral blood. The V call is TRBV6-1, the J call TRBJ1-1, with TRBD1 identical over 12 bases. The receptor was derived from a woman between 25 and 40 years old with COVID-19, enrolled during active disease. CDR3 in DNA: TGTGCCAGCAGTGATCTGGGACAGGGGGCGAAAGCTTTCTTT. Translation: CASSDLGQGAKAFF.